One sample yielded the 18 T cell receptor beta chains listed below, sequenced in a study of control samples from healthy donors and cancer patients (dated by TCRdb to about 2020). Libraries were constructed by the immunoSEQ multiplex PCR assay. TCRdb carries this immuneACCESS record with in-frame sequences only. Its versions omit some clonotypes, under half of them owing to an unresolved V gene in the studies checked, with the rest unexplained. This sample comprises some 99,000 clones, around 89% of them detected only once. Approximately 18% of the sample belongs to the ten largest clones. Sequencing was carried out using blood. The receptors were gathered from a woman aged 45-59 years in good health.

The rearrangement joins TRBV11-2 to TRBJ1-3, with D tentatively TRBD1 (6 bases). The V gene lost 2 bases and the J gene lost 2 bases, with 16 bases spanning the gap. This CDR3 comprises 17 residues. The germline gives CDR1 SGHAT, CDR2 FQNNGV. CDR3 sequence: CASSLQNRVSPGNTIYF. The CDR3, as DNA: TGTGCCAGCAGCTTACAAAACAGGGTCTCCCCTGGAAACACCATATATTTT.

The chain couples TRBV7-2 to TRBJ1-6; D is unresolved. Deletions cut 1 base from V and 5 bases from J, with 12 bases between. Germline CDR1 is SGHTA and CDR2 is FQGNSA. This CDR3 spans 16 amino acids. The CDR3 DNA is TGTGCCAGCAGCTTAGTAAACAGAATCAATAATTCACCCCTCCACTTT. Its protein product is CASSLVNRINNSPLHF.

J is TRBJ1-1 and V is TRBV9; no definite D call. The germline gives CDR1 SGDLS, CDR2 YYNGEE. V was shortened by 3 bases and J by 7 bases, with 16 bases between the two germline ends. The CDR3 contains 14 residues. CDR3 nucleotides: TGTGCCAGCAGCGCGACCGAGGCCGTAGTTGAAGCTTTCTTT. Translated: CASSATEAVVEAFF. Looking up the rest from reference TRBV9 and TRBJ1-1 gives the full variable domain: DSGVTQTPKHLITATGQRVTLRCSPRSGDLSVYWYQQSLDQGLQFLIQYYNGEERAKGNILERFSAQQFPDLHSELNLSSLELGDSALYFCASSATEAVVEAFFGQGTRLTVV.

This chain connects TRBV4-3 to TRBJ2-1; 11 nucleotides agree with TRBD2. The CDR3 has 17 residues. V lost 3 bases and J lost 5; bases outside the gene matches: 9. CDR1 and CDR2 (germline): LGHNA, YSLEER. CDR3 in amino acids: CASSQRTGTSGNNEQFF. CDR3 nucleotide sequence: TGCGCCAGCAGCCAGAGGACCGGGACTAGCGGAAACAATGAGCAGTTCTTC.

This chain uses TRBV5-6 with TRBJ1-2; D gene ambiguous. Germline V CDR1 and CDR2: SGHDT, YYEEEE. V lost 1 base to trimming and J lost 2 bases, with 3 bases between them. The CDR3 runs to 12 residues. In DNA, the CDR3 is TGTGCCAGCAGCTTGCGCAACTATGGCTACACCTTC. It codes for CASSLRNYGYTF.

The rearrangement uses TRBV7-9 and TRBJ2-1; D remains ambiguous. The CDR3 sequence is 15 residues long. Germline V lookup: CDR1 SEHNR, CDR2 FQNEAQ (reference sequence). V was trimmed by 5 bases and J by 0 bases, leaving 11 bases between them. The CDR3 sequence is CASSQSWGSYNEQFF. In nucleotides, the CDR3 is TGTGCCAGCAGCCAGTCGTGGGGCTCCTACAATGAGCAGTTCTTC. Combining the CDR3 with reference TRBV7-9 and TRBJ2-1 gives the whole variable domain DTGVSQNPRHKITKRGQNVTFRCDPISEHNRLYWYRQTLGQGPEFLTYFQNEAQLEKSRLLSDRFSAERPKGSFSTLEIQRTEQGDSAMYLCASSQSWGSYNEQFFGPGTRLTVL.

The V call is TRBV24-1, the J call TRBJ1-5; TRBD1 agrees at 8 bases. This CDR3 comprises 16 residues. Losses at the gene ends were 2 bases for V and 0 bases for J; bases not matched to a gene: 2. Germline CDR1 KGHDR, CDR2 SFDVKD. The CDR3 reads CATSDYGTGSNQPQHF. The CDR3 DNA sequence: TGTGCCACCAGTGATTATGGGACAGGTAGCAATCAGCCCCAGCATTTT.

The rearrangement links TRBV6-5 to TRBJ1-6, with a tentative D call TRBD1 (6 bases). Looked up from germline, CDR1 is MNHEY and CDR2 is SVGAGI. The CDR3 is 15 amino acids. The ends were cut back, 7 bases at V and 4 bases at J, with 14 bases in the middle. CDR3 sequence: CASNRDTEYNSPLHF. As DNA, the CDR3 is TGTGCCAGCAATCGGGACACAGAGTATAATTCACCCCTCCACTTT.

The genes are TRBV7-8 and TRBJ2-5; D may be TRBD1 or TRBD2 (5 bases each). Germline CDR1 and CDR2: SGHVS and FQNEAQ. The V end lost 1 base, the J end lost 2 bases, and 14 bases lay between the germline ends. This CDR3 comprises 16 residues. CDR3 DNA: TGTGCCAGCAGCTTAGATGACATGGGACCGCAAGAGACCCAGTACTTC. This gives the protein CASSLDDMGPQETQYF.

About this clone: Other DNA sequences in this sample translate to the same CDR3. The chain couples TRBV6-6 to TRBJ2-3, with 8 bases identical to TRBD2. The CDR3 length is 15 residues. Losses at the gene ends were 4 bases for V and 7 bases for J; bases not matched to a gene: 10. CDR1 is MNHNY and CDR2 is SVGAGI in the germline V gene (reference sequence). For the CDR3, the DNA is TGTGCCAGCAGTTTGGGGCTAGCGGGTCGAAATACGCAGTATTTT. This codes for CASSLGLAGRNTQYF.

The rearrangement uses TRBV6-4 and TRBJ2-2; 8 nucleotides align to TRBD2. V gave up 6 bases and J gave up 1 base; unmatched junction bases: 1. Germline V CDR1 and CDR2: MRHNA, SNTAGT. The CDR3 has 14 residues. The CDR3 loop is CASRRGVNTGELFF. The CDR3 DNA follows: TGTGCCAGCAGGCGGGGGGTGAACACCGGGGAGCTGTTTTTT.

V gene TRBV7-9 combines with J gene TRBJ2-7, with 7 bases fitting TRBD2. Unmatched junction bases numbered 6, after V lost 3 bases and J lost 7 bases. The CDR3 covers 13 residues. Germline assignment: CDR1 SEHNR and CDR2 FQNEAQ (reference sequence). The chain's CDR3 is CASSFAGAQEQYF. The CDR3 DNA reads TGTGCCAGCAGCTTCGCGGGAGCTCAAGAGCAGTACTTC.

V usage is TRBV10-2 and J usage is TRBJ1-1; D not certain. The V gene lost 2 bases and the J gene lost 9 bases, with 13 bases spanning the gap. The CDR3 runs 13 residues. CDR1 is WSHSY and CDR2 is SAAADI in the germline V gene. This CDR3 is CASSEVGTLKAFF. CDR3 sequence (DNA): TGCGCCAGCAGTGAGGTTGGCACCCTGAAAGCTTTCTTT.

The chain recombines TRBV19 with TRBJ2-1; the D gene is possibly TRBD2 (5 bases). The V end lost 3 bases, the J end lost 8 bases, and 14 bases lay between the germline ends. CDR3 length equals 14 residues. The germline CDR1 and CDR2 sequences are LNHDA and SQIVND (reference sequence). The CDR3 sequence is CASSMERGYYEQFF. For the CDR3, the DNA is TGTGCCAGTAGTATGGAAAGAGGGTATTATGAGCAGTTCTTC. The whole variable domain, filled in from reference TRBV19 and TRBJ2-1, reads DGGITQSPKYLFRKEGQNVTLSCEQNLNHDAMYWYRQDPGQGLRLIYYSQIVNDFQKGDIAEGYSVSREKKESFPLTVTSAQKNPTAFYLCASSMERGYYEQFFGPGTRLTVL.

The chain links TRBV18 to TRBJ1-4; TRBD1 might be the D (5 bases). CDR3 length: 15 amino acids. Germline lookup yields CDR1 KGHSH and CDR2 LQKENI. The V end was cut by 6 bases, the J end by 4 bases, with 15 bases between. The CDR3 here is CASSLVSGDNEKLFF. CDR3 in DNA: TGTGCCAGCTCCCTTGTGTCGGGGGATAATGAAAAACTGTTTTTT.

The genes are TRBV7-9 and TRBJ1-1; no firm D call. V was cut by 1 base and J by 1 base, with 13 bases left in between. In germline, CDR1 is SEHNR, CDR2 FQNEAQ (reference sequence). The CDR3 is made up of 16 amino acids. As DNA, the CDR3 is TGTGCCAGCAGCTTAGAAGATTGGCTTCAGAACACTGAAGCTTTCTTT. Amino acid sequence: CASSLEDWLQNTEAFF.

This chain joins TRBV5-6 and TRBJ2-1, with unresolved D. The CDR3 totals 12 residues. Germline V gives CDR1 SGHDT, CDR2 YYEEEE. V lost 3 bases and J lost 6, with 7 bases in between. This CDR3 is CASSWGLNEQFF. CDR3 in DNA: TGTGCCAGCAGCTGGGGTCTCAATGAGCAGTTCTTC.

The chain combines TRBV9 with TRBJ1-3, with TRBD1 matching over 7 bases. V lost 4 bases to trimming and J lost 0 bases; unmatched junction nucleotides: 16. Germline V lookup: CDR1 SGDLS, CDR2 YYNGEE. This CDR3 spans 19 amino acids. CDR3 amino acids: CASSLRTSLDRVSGNTIYF. CDR3 sequence (DNA): TGTGCCAGCAGCCTACGAACCTCGCTAGACAGGGTCTCTGGAAACACCATATATTTT.